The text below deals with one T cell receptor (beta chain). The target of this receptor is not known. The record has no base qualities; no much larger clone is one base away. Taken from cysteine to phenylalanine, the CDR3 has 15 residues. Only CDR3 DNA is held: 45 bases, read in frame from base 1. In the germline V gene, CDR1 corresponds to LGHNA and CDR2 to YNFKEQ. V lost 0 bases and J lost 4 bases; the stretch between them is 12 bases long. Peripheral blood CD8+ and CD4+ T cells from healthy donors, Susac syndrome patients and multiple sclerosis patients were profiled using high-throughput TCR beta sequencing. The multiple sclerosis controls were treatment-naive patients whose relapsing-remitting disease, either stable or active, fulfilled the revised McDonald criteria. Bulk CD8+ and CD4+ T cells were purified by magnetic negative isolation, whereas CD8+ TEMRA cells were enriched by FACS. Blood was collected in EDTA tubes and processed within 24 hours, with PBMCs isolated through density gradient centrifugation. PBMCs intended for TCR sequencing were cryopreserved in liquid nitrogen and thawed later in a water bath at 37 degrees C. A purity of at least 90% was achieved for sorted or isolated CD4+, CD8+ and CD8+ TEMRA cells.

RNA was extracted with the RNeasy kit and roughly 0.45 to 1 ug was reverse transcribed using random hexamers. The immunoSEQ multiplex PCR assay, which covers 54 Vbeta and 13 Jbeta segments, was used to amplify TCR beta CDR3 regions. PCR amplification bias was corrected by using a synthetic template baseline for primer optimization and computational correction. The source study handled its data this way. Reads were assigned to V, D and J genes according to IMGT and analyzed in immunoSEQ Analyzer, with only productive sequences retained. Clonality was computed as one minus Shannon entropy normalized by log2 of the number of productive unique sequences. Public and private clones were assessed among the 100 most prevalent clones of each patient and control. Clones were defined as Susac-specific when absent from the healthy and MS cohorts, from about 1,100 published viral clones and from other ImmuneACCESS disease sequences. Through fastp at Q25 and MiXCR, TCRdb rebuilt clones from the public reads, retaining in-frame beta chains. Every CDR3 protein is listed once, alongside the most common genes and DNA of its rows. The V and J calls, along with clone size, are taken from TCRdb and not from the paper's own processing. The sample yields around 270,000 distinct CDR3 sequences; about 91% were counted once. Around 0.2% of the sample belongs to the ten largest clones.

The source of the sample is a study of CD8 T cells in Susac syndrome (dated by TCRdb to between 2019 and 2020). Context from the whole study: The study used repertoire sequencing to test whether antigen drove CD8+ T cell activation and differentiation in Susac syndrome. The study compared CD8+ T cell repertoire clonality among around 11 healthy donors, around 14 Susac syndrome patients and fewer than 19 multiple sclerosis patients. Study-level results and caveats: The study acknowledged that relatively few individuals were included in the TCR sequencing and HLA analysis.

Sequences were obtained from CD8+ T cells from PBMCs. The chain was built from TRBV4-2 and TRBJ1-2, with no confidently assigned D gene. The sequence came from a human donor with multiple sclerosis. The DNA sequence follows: TGTGCCAGCAGCCAAGATCCGCGAGGGCCCTATGGCTACACCTTC. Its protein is CASSQDPRGPYGYTF.